This T cell receptor (beta chain) was captured by sequencing in a study of shared clonotypes between healthy human individuals. The protocol was immunoSEQ multiplex PCR, while the TCRdb copy is restricted to in-frame clones and leaves out a portion. The table records a few hundred thousand clones, almost 97% of them present only once. Sequenced material: naive CD4+ T cells sorted from blood. Subset given: CD45RA+ positively selected. The TCR was taken from a woman under 40 in good health.

The CDR3 DNA follows: TGCGCCAGCAGCTCAACTGCCTTACTAGCGGGAAAAGACAATGAGCAGTTCTTC. Protein sequence: CASSSTALLAGKDNEQFF. The chain recombines TRBV5-1 with TRBJ2-1, with TRBD2 matching over 10 bases. V shed 3 bases, J shed 5 bases, and the junction held 14 bases outside the gene matches. Germline-derived CDR1 and CDR2 are SGHRS and YFSETQ. This CDR3 has 18 residues.